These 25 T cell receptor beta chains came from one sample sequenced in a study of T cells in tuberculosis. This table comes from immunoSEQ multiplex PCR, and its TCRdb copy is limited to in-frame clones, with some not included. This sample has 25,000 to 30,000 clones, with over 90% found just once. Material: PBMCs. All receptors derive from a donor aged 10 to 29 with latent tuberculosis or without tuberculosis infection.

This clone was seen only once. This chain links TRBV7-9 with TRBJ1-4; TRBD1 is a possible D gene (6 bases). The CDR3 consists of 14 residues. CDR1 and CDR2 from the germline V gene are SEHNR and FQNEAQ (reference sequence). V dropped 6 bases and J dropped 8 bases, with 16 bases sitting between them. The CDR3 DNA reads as TGTGCCAGCAGTTTTCAGGGGATGAGCGAAAAACTGTTTTTT. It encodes CASSFQGMSEKLFF. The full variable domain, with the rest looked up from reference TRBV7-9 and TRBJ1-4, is DTGVSQNPRHKITKRGQNVTFRCDPISEHNRLYWYRQTLGQGPEFLTYFQNEAQLEKSRLLSDRFSAERPKGSFSTLEIQRTEQGDSAMYLCASSFQGMSEKLFFGSGTQLSVL.

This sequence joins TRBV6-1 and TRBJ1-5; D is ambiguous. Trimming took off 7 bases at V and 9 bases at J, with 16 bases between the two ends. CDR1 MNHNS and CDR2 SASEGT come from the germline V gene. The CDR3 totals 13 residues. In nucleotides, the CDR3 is TGTGCCAGCACCTTAGACACCCTTAGGCCCCAGCATTTT. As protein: CASTLDTLRPQHF.

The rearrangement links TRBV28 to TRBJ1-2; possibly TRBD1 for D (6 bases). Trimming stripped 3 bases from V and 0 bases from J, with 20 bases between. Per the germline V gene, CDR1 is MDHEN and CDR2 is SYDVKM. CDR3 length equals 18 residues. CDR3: CASSFINRAPGTNYGYTF. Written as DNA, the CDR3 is TGTGCCAGCAGTTTTATTAACAGGGCCCCTGGAACTAACTATGGCTACACCTTC.

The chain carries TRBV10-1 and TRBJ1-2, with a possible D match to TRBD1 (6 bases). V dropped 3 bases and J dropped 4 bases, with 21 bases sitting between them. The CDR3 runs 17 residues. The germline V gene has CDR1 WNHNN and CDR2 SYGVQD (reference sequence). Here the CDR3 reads CASSESHRVYSSYGYTF. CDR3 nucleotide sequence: TGCGCCAGCAGTGAAAGTCACAGGGTTTATTCCAGCTATGGCTACACCTTC.

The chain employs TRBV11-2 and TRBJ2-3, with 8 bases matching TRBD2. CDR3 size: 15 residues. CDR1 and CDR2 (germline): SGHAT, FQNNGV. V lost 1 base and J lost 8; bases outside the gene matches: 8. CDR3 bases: TGTGCCAGCAGCTTAGCCGGGGGGGCCGGGGGTACGCAGTATTTT. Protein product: CASSLAGGAGGTQYF.

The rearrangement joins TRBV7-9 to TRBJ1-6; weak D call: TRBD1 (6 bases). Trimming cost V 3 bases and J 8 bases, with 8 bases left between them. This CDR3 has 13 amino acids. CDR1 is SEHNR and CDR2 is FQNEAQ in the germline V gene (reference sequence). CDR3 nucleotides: TGTGCCAGCAGCTTCGGACAGTATTCACCCCTCCACTTT. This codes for CASSFGQYSPLHF. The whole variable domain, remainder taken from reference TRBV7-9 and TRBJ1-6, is DTGVSQNPRHKITKRGQNVTFRCDPISEHNRLYWYRQTLGQGPEFLTYFQNEAQLEKSRLLSDRFSAERPKGSFSTLEIQRTEQGDSAMYLCASSFGQYSPLHFGNGTRLTVT.

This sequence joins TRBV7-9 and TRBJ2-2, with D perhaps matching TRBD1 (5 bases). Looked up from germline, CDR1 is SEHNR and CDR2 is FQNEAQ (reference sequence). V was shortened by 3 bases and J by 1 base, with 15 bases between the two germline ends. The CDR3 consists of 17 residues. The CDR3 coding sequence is TGTGCCAGCAGCTTTCGAAGAAGGGGTCAGAACACCGGGGAGCTGTTTTTT. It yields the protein CASSFRRRGQNTGELFF.

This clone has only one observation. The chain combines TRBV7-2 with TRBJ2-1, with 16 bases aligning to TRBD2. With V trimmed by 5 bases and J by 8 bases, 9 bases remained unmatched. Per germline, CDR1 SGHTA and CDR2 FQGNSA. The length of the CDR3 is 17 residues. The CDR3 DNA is TGTGCCAGCAGCCGCCGGGGGACTAGCGGGGGGGCCCATGAGCAGTTCTTC. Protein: CASSRRGTSGGAHEQFF.

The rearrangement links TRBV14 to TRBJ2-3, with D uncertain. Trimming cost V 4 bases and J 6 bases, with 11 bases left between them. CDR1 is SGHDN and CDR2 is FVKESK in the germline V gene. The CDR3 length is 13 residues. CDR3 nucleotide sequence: TGTGCCAGCAGCCCCTCCCCGCGGGATACGCAGTATTTT. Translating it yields CASSPSPRDTQYF.

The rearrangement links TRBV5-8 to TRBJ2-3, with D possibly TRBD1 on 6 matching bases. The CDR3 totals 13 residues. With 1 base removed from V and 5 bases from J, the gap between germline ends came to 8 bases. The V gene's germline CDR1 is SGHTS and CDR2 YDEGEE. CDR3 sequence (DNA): TGTGCCAGCAGCTTGCGAGGGGGAGATACGCAGTATTTT. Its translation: CASSLRGGDTQYF.

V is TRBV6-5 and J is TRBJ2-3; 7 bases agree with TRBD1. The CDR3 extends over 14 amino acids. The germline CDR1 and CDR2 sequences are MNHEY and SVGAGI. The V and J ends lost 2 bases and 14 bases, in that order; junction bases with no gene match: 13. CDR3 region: CASSYLYRGSSRYF. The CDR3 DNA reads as TGTGCCAGCAGTTACCTATACAGGGGCTCGTCCCGGTATTTT.

The CDR3 sequence is CASSTGGGWDTEAFF. CDR3 DNA: TGTGCCAGCAGTACAGGGGGCGGGTGGGACACTGAAGCTTTCTTT. The V and J genes are TRBV28 and TRBJ1-1; 9 bases align to TRBD1. J gave up 3 bases and V 5 bases, and 7 bases lay outside the gene matches. The germline CDR1 and CDR2 sequences are MDHEN and SYDVKM. This CDR3 is built from 15 residues.

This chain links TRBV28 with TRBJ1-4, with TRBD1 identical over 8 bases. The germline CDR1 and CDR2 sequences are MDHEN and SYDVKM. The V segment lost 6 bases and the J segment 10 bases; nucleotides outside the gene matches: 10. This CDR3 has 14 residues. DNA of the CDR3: TGTGCCAGCAGGCAGGGGGCAACAGGTGGAAAACTGTTTTTT. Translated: CASRQGATGGKLFF.

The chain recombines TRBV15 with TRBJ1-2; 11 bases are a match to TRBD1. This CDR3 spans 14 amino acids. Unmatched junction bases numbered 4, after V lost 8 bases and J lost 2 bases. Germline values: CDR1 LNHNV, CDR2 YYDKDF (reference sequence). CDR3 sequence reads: CATGRDRGNYGYTF. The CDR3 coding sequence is TGTGCCACCGGGCGGGACAGGGGGAACTATGGCTACACCTTC.

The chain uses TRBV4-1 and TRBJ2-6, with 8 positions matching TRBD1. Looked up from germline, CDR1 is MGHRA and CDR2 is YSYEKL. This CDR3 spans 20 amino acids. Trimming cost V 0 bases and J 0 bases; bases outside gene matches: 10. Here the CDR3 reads CASSQEYRDRHYSGANVLTF. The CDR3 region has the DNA TGCGCCAGCAGCCAAGAGTATAGGGACAGGCATTACTCTGGGGCCAACGTCCTGACTTTC.

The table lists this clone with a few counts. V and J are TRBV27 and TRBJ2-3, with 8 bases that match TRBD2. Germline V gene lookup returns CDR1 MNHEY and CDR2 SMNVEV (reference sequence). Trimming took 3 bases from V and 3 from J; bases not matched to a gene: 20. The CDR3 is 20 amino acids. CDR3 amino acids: CASSFGEPPGLALPTDTQYF. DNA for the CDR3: TGTGCCAGCAGTTTTGGGGAACCGCCTGGACTAGCTCTTCCGACAGATACGCAGTATTTT.

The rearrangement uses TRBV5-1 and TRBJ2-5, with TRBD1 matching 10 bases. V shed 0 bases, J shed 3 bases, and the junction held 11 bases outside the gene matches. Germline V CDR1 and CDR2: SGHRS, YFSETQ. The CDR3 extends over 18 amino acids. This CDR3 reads CASSLAPQPGTGEETQYF. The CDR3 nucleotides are TGCGCCAGCAGCTTGGCTCCCCAACCCGGGACAGGGGAAGAGACCCAGTACTTC.

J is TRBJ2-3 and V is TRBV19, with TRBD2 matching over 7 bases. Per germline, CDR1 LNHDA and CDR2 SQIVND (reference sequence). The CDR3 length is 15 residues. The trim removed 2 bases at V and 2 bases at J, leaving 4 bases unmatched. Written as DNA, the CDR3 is TGTGCCAGTAGTATACTGGCGGGAGCCACAGATACGCAGTATTTT. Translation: CASSILAGATDTQYF.

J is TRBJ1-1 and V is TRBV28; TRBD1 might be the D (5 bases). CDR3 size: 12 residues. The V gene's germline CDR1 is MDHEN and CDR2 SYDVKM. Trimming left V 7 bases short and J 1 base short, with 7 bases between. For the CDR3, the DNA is TGTGCCAGCACTGGACAGAACACTGAAGCTTTCTTT. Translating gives CASTGQNTEAFF.

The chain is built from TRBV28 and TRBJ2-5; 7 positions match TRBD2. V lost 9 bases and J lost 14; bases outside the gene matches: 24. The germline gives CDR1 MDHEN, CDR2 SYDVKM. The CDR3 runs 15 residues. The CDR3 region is CASSRREPYPSGHYF. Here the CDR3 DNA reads TGTGCCAGTTCCCGGAGGGAACCCTACCCTAGCGGTCACTACTTC. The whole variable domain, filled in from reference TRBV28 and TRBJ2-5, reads DVKVTQSSRYLVKRTGEKVFLECVQDMDHENMFWYRQDPGLGLRLIYFSYDVKMKEKGDIPEGYSVSREKKERFSLILESASTNQTSMYLCASSRREPYPSGHYFGPGTRLLVL.

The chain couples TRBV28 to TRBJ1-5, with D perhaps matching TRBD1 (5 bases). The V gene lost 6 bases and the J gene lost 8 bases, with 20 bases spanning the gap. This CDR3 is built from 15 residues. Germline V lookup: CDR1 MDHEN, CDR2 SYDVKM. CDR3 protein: CASSPQDKGMEPQHF. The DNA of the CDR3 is TGTGCCAGCAGCCCCCAGGACAAGGGGATGGAGCCCCAGCATTTT.

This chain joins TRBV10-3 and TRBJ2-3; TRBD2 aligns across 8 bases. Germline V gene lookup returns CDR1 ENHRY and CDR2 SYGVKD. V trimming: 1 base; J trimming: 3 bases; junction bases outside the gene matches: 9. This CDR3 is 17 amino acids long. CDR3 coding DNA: TGTGCCATCAGTGAGTATGGTGGCGGGGGGCTGACAGATACGCAGTATTTT. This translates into CAISEYGGGGLTDTQYF.

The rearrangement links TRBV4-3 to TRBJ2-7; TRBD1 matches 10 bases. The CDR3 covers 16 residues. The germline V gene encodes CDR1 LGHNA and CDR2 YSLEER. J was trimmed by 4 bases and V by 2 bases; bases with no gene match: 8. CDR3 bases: TGCGCCAGCAGCCAATCCACGACAGGGGGCGGGTACGAGCAGTACTTC. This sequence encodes CASSQSTTGGGYEQYF.

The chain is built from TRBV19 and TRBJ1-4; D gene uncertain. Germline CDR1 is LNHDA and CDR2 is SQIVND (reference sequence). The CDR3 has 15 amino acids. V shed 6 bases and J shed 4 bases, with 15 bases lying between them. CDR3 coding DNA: TGTGCCAGTAGGGATCCTAGCCAGCATAATGAAAAACTGTTTTTT. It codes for CASRDPSQHNEKLFF.

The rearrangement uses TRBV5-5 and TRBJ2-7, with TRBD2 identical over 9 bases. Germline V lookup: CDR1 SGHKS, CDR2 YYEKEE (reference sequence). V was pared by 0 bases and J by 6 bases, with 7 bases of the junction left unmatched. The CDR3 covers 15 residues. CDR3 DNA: TGTGCCAGCAGCTTGGCTAGCGGGATACAGGGCGAGCAGTACTTC. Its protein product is CASSLASGIQGEQYF.